Listed below are T cell receptor beta chains from one sample, sequenced in a study of CD8 T cells in ankylosing spondylitis. From the 5' RACE reads, TCRdb called clonotypes with MiXCR, one entry per CDR3 protein. The table lists some 800,000 distinct CDR3 sequences, over 9.5% of them singletons, with 0.51% in the top ten. Sequenced material: blood, either unsorted or a sorted T cell fraction (not recorded which). The receptor set was obtained from a male donor with ankylosing spondylitis. Each CDR3 is given with its conserved first and last residue. A D gene is named only where the DNA matches it firmly.

v_call,d_call,cdr3_aa
TRBV9,TRBD1,CASSYRDRGRDTQYF
TRBV18,TRBD2,CASSPPSWTSLYEQYF
TRBV29-1,-,CSAHARTNEKLFF
TRBV6-5,-,CASSYSGTYNEQFF
TRBV10-3,TRBD1,CAISEGNRGNTEAFF
TRBV24-1,-,CATSDSRHLRETQYF
TRBV27,-,CASKGYGQGGYNEQFF
TRBV4-3,-,CASSQEEGNTEAFF
TRBV5-1,-,CASSLAFRGRNTEAFF
TRBV5-1,-,CASSTGITGSPLHF
TRBV20-1,TRBD1,CSAPRQGPEAFF
TRBV28,-,CASNPAGGSNEQYF
TRBV4-2,-,CASSQEVYREQFF
TRBV7-2,TRBD1,CASSLRGQGSPLHF
TRBV6-2/TRBV6-3,-,CASSSTTTGYTF
TRBV20-1,-,CSARVDGKRNTF
TRBV2,TRBD1,CASGDRGPYNEQFF
TRBV4-3,-,CASSQAYARRETQYF
TRBV18,-,CASSPQGEGELFF
TRBV7-9,TRBD1,CASSLMTGSGYTF
TRBV10-3,-,CAISGVLSSTDTQYF
TRBV6-5,-,CASEGSGNEQFF
TRBV5-1,TRBD2,CASSLALAGDISIETQYF
TRBV12-3/TRBV12-4,-,CASSSFNYGYTF
TRBV28,-,CASSLSYDEQYF
TRBV7-2,TRBD1,CASSPQGSEQFF
TRBV6-2/TRBV6-3,-,CASSYASWTVSGANVLTF
TRBV7-8,-,CASSHGPNNSPLHF
TRBV6-5,-,CASSLYPGPYGYTF
TRBV28,TRBD1,CASSSPPGGRETQYF
TRBV4-2,-,CASSQDGRDEKLFF
TRBV28,-,CASSFYGIGAFF
TRBV29-1,-,CSGRDAGYEQYF
TRBV20-1,-,CSARDFRAGNQPQHF
TRBV11-2,TRBD1,CASSPYDRARNIQYF
TRBV5-1,TRBD1,CASSGRTGGSYNEQFF
TRBV18,-,CASSPNFRGASNQPQHF
TRBV20-1,-,CSARDRADTGELFF
TRBV24-1,-,CATTAGPNNEQFF
TRBV10-1,TRBD2,CASSEGVAGTQNEQFF
TRBV20-1,TRBD2,CCARDQRGSSYNEQFF
TRBV9,TRBD2,CASSPTPSGGRETQYF
TRBV4-3,-,CASSQPSGGGADTQYF
TRBV6-1,-,CASRMDRREKLFF
TRBV6-1,-,CASSDGTWGGTDTQYF
TRBV20-1,TRBD2,CSASTGGSYNEQFF
TRBV7-2,-,CASSPGPSGNTIYF
TRBV20-1,-,CSARRAGSLNTEAFF